This TCR beta chain was sequenced for a study of blood T cell repertoires in COVID-19. At the level of the study: T cells, B-cell-depleted T cells, or PBMCs supplied cDNA or gDNA.

In germline, CDR1 is WNHNN, CDR2 SYGVQD (reference sequence). V lost 2 bases to trimming and J lost 6 bases, with 14 bases between them. The CDR3 covers 14 residues. Per the study methods: Nucleated cell counts were estimated from reference gene primer amplification. Assay used: immunoSEQ multiplex PCR; TCRdb lists only in-frame clones, some missing. V, J and clone size were drawn from that table, and D and trimming were deduced from the DNA. The sample yields fewer than 200,000 clones, 65% to 90% seen once. This chain links TRBV10-1 with TRBJ2-7; possibly TRBD1 for D (6 bases). Sequenced material: peripheral blood. This clonotype originated in a man aged 50 to 60 with active or convalescent COVID-19. The CDR3 region has the DNA TGCGCCAGCAGTGAGGGACAGTCCCTTGGCGAGCAGTACTTC. This encodes CASSEGQSLGEQYF.